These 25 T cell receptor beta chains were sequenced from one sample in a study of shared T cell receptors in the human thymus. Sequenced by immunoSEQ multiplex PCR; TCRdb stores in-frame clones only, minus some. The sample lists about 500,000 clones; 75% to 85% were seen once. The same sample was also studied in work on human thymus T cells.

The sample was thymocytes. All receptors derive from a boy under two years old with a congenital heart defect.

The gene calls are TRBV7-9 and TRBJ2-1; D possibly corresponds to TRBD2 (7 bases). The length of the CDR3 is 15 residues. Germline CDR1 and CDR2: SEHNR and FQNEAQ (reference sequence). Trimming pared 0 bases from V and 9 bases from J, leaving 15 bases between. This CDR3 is CASSLARRGGGEQFF. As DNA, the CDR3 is TGTGCCAGCAGCTTAGCGCGCAGGGGCGGGGGTGAGCAGTTCTTC.

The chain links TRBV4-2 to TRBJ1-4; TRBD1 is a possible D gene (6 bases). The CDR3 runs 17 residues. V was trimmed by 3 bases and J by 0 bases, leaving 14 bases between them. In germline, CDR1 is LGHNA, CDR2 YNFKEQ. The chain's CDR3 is CASSQGLGATTNEKLFF. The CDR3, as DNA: TGTGCCAGCAGCCAGGGTCTGGGGGCCACAACTAATGAAAAACTGTTTTTT.

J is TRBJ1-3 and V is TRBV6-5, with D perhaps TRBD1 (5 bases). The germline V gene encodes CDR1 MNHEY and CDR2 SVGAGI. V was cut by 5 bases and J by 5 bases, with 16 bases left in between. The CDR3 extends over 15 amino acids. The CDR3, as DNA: TGTGCCAGCAGTGCCACCCCAGGGCGGCGAAACACCATATATTTT. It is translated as CASSATPGRRNTIYF.

CDR3 in amino acids: CASSLSTGGGRYEQYF. The CDR3 DNA follows: TGTGCCAGCAGCTTGAGTACAGGGGGCGGGCGGTACGAGCAGTACTTC. The V and J genes are TRBV5-6 and TRBJ2-7; 9 bases line up with TRBD1. Germline assignment: CDR1 SGHDT and CDR2 YYEEEE. J gave up 4 bases and V 1 base, and 9 bases lay outside the gene matches. This CDR3 region has 16 residues.

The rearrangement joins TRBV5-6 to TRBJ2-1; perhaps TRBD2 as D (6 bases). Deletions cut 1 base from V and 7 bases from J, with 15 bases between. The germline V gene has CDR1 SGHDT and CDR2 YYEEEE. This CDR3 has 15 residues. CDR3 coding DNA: TGTGCCAGCAGCTTGTCTCGGGAGTGGCCAAATGAGCAGTTCTTC. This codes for CASSLSREWPNEQFF.

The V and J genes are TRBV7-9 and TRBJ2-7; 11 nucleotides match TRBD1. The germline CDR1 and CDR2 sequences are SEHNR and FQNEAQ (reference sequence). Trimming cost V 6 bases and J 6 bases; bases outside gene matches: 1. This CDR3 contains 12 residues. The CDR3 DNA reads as TGTGCCAGCAGGGGACAGGGGGGCGAGCAGTACTTC. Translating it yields CASRGQGGEQYF.

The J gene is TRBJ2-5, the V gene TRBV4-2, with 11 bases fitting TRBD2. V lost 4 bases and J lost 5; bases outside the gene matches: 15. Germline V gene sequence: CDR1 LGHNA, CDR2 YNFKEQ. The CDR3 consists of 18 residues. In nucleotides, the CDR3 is TGTGCCAGCAGCCTAAACCCGCTAGCGGGAGGCGGCGGCGAGACCCAGTACTTC. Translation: CASSLNPLAGGGGETQYF.

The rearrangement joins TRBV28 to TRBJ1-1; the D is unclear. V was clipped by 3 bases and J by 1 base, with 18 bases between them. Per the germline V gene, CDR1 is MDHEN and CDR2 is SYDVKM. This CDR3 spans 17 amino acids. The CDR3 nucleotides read TGTGCCAGCAGTTTTTTTGAGAGGGAAGCGGGGAACACTGAAGCTTTCTTT. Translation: CASSFFEREAGNTEAFF.

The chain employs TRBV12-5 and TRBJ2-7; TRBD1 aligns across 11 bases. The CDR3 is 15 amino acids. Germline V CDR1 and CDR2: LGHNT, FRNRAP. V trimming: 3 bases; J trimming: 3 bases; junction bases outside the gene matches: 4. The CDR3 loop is CASGFPGQGVYEQYF. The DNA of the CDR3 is TGTGCTAGTGGTTTCCCGGGACAGGGGGTCTACGAGCAGTACTTC.

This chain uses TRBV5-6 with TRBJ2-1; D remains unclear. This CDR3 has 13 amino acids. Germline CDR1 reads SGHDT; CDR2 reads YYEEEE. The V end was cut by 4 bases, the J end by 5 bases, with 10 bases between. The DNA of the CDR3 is TGTGCCAGCAGCCGCCTAGAAGACAATGAGCAGTTCTTC. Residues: CASSRLEDNEQFF. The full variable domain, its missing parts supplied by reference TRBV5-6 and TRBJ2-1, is DAGVTQSPTHLIKTRGQQVTLRCSPKSGHDTVSWYQQALGQGPQFIFQYYEEEERQRGNFPDRFSGHQFPNYSSELNVNALLLGDSALYLCASSRLEDNEQFFGPGTRLTVL.

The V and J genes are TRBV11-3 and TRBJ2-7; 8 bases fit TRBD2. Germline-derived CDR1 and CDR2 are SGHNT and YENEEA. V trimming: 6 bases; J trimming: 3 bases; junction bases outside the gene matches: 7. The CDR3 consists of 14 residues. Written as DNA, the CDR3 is TGTGCCAGCAGAGGTAGCGGGGAGCACTACGAGCAGTACTTC. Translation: CASRGSGEHYEQYF. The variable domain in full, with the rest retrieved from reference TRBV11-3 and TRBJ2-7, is EAGVVQSPRYKIIEKKQPVAFWCNPISGHNTLYWYLQNLGQGPELLIRYENEEAVDDSQLPKDRFSAERLKGVDSTLKIQPAELGDSAVYLCASRGSGEHYEQYFGPGTRLTVT.

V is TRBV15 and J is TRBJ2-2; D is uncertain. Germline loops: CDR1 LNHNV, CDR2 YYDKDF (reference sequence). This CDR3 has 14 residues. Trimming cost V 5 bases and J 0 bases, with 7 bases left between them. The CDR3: CATSPVSNTGELFF. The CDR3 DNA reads TGTGCCACCAGCCCAGTTTCGAACACCGGGGAGCTGTTTTTT.

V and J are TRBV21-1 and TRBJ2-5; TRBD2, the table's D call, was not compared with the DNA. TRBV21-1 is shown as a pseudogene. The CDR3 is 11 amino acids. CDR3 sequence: CASSPRETQYF. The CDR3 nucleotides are TGTGCCAGCAGCCCGCGGGAGACCCAGTACTTC.

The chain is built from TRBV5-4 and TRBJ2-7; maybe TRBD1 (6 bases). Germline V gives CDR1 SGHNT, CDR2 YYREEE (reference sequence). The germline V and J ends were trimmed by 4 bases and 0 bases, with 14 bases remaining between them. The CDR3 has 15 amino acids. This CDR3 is CASSIPGHSSYEQYF. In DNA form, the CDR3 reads TGTGCCAGCAGCATTCCGGGACATTCCTCCTACGAGCAGTACTTC.

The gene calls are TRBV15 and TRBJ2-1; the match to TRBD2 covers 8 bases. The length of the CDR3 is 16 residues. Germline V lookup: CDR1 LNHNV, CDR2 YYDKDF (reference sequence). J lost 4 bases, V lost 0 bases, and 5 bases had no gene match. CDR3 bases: TGTGCCACCAGCAGAGATCGGGGCGGGAGGTACAATGAGCAGTTCTTC. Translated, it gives CATSRDRGGRYNEQFF.

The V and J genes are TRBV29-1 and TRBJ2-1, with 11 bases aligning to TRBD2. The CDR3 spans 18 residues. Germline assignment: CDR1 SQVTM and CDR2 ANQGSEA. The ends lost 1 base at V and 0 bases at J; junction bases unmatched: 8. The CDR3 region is CSVEGLAGSPSSYNEQFF. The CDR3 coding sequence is TGCAGCGTTGAAGGACTAGCGGGATCCCCCTCCTCCTACAATGAGCAGTTCTTC.

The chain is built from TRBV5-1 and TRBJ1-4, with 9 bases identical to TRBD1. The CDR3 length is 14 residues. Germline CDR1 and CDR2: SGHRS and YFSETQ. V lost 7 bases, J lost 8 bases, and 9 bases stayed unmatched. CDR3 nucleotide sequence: TGCGCCAGCGCTAGACAGGGGGATTGGGAAAAACTGTTTTTT. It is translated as CASARQGDWEKLFF.

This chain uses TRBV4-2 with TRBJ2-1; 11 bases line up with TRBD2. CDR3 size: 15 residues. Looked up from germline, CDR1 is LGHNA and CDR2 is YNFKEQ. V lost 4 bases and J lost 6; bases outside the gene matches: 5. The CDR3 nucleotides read TGTGCCAGCAGCCCCTTCGGGACTAGCGGCAATGAGCAGTTCTTC. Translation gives CASSPFGTSGNEQFF.

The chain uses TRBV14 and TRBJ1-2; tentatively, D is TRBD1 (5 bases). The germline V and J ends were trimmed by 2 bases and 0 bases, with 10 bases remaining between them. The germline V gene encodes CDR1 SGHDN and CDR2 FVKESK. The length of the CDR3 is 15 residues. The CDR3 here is CASSQQGLANYGYTF. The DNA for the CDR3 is TGTGCCAGCAGCCAACAGGGTTTAGCTAACTATGGCTACACCTTC.

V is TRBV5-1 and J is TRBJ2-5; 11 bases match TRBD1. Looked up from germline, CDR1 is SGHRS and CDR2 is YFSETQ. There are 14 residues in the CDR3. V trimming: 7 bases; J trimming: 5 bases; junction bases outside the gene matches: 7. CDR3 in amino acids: CASLPGQGDETQYF. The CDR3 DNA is TGCGCCAGCCTTCCGGGACAGGGGGACGAGACCCAGTACTTC.

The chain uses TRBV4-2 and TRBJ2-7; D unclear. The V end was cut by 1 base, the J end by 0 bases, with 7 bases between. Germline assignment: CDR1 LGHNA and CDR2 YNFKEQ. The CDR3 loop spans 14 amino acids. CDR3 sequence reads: CASSQVEYSYEQYF. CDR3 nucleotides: TGTGCCAGCAGCCAAGTCGAGTACTCCTACGAGCAGTACTTC.

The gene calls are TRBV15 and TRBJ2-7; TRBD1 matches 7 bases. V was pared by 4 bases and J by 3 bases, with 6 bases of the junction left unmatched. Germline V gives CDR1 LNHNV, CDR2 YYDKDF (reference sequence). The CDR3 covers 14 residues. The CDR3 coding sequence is TGTGCCACCAGCAAGGGGGCGGGTGGCTACGAGCAGTACTTC. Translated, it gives CATSKGAGGYEQYF.

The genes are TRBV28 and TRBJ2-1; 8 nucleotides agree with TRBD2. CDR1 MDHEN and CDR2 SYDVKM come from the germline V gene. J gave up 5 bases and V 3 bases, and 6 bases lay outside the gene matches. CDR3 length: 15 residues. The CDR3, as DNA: TGTGCCAGCAGTTTCGGCGGGAGGACCAACAATGAGCAGTTCTTC. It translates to CASSFGGRTNNEQFF.

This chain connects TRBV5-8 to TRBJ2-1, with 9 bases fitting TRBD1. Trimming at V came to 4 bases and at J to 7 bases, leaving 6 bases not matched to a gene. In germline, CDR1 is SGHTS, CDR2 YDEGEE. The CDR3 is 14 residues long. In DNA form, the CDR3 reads TGTGCCAGCAGCCGTCCCGGGACAGGGAATGAGCAGTTCTTC. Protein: CASSRPGTGNEQFF.

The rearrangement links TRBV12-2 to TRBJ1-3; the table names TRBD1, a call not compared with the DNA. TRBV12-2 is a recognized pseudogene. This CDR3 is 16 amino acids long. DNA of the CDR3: TGTGCAAGTCGGGAGGCAGGGGGCGTCTCTGGAAACACCATATATTTT. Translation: CASREAGGVSGNTIYF.